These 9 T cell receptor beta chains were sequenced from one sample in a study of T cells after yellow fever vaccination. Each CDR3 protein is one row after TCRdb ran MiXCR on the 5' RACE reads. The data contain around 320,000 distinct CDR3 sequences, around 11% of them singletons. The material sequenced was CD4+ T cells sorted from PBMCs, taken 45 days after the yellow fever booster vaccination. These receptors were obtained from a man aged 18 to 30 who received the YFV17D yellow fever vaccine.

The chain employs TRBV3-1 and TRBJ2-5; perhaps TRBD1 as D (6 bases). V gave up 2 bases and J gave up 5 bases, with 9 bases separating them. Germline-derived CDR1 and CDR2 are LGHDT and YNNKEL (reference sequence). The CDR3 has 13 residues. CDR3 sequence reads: CASSQQTGETQYF. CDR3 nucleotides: TGTGCCAGCAGCCAACAAACAGGGGAGACCCAGTACTTC.

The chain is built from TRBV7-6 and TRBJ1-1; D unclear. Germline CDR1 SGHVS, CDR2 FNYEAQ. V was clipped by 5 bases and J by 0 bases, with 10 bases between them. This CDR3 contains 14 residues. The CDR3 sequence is CASSVTTVNTEAFF. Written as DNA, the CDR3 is TGTGCCAGCAGCGTTACGACGGTGAACACTGAAGCTTTCTTT.

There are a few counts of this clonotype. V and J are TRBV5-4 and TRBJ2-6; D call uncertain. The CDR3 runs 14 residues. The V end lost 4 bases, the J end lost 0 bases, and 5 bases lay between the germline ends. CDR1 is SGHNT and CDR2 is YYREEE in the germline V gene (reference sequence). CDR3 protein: CASSALSGANVLTF. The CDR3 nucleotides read TGTGCCAGCAGCGCCCTCTCTGGGGCCAACGTCCTGACTTTC. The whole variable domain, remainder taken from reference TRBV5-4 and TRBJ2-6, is ETGVTQSPTHLIKTRGQQVTLRCSSQSGHNTVSWYQQALGQGPQFIFQYYREEENGRGNFPPRFSGLQFPNYSSELNVNALELDDSALYLCASSALSGANVLTFGAGSRLTVL.

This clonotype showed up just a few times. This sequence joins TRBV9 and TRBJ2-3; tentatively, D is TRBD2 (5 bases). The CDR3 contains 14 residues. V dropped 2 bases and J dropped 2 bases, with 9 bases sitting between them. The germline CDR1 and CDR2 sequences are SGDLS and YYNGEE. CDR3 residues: CASSVDGITDTQYF. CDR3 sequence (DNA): TGTGCCAGCAGCGTTGACGGGATCACAGATACGCAGTATTTT.

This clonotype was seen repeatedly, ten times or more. In DNA form, the CDR3 reads TGTGCCAGCAGCGAACGCCGTGGACCCTACGAGCAGTACTTC. Encoded protein: CASSERRGPYEQYF. The chain recombines TRBV2 with TRBJ2-7; D gene uncertain. Trimming took 6 bases from V and 2 from J, leaving 14 bases between them. This CDR3 region has 14 residues. Germline values: CDR1 SNHLY, CDR2 FYNNEI.

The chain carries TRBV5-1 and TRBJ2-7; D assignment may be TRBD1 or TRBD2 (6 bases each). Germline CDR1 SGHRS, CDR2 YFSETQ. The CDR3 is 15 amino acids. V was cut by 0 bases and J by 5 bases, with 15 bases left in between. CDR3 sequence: CASSLAAGGADEQYV. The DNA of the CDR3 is TGCGCCAGCAGCTTGGCAGCCGGGGGCGCGGACGAGCAGTACGTC.

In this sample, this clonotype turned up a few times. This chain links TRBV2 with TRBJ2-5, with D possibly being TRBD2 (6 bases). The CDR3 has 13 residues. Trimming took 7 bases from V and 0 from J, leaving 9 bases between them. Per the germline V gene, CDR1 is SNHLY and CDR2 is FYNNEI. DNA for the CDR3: TGTGCCAGCAACGGGGGTTACCAAGAGACCCAGTACTTC. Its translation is CASNGGYQETQYF. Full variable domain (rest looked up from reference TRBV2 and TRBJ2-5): EPEVTQTPSHQVTQMGQEVILRCVPISNHLYFYWYRQILGQKVEFLVSFYNNEISEKSEIFDDQFSVERPDGSNFTLKIRSTKLEDSAMYFCASNGGYQETQYFGPGTRLLVL.

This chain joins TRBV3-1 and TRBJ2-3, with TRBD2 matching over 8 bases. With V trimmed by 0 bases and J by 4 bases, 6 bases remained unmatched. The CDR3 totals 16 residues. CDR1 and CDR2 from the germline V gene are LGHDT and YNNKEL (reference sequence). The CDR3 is CASSQDGGGLADTQYF. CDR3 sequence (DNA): TGTGCCAGCAGCCAAGATGGCGGGGGGCTGGCAGATACGCAGTATTTT.

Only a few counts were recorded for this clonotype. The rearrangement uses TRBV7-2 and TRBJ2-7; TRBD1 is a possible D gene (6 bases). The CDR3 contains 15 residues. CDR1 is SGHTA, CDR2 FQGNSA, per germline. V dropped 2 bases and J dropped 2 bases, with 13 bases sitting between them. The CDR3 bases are TGTGCCAGCAGCTTAACCGGGACACCCGCCTACGAGCAGTACGTC. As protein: CASSLTGTPAYEQYV.